A single sample is the source of the 15 T cell receptor beta chains below, sequenced in a study of tumor-infiltrating lymphocytes in primary liver carcinoma. cDNA specific to TCR beta was made from approximately 500 ng of total RNA, with a constant-region primer employed for priming. Slightly modified ARM-PCR with three nested multiplex PCR rounds yielded TCR beta libraries. The study ran its first two PCR rounds for nine to ten cycles each, using TRBV1-TRBV30 forward primers and a C-beta reverse primer. TCRdb re-called the multiplex PCR reads through MiXCR, storing one row per CDR3 protein. Here the sample spans about 310,000 distinct CDR3 sequences, approximately 58% being singletons. For blood RNA, unsorted whole blood served as the source, and germline DNA was extracted too. The material sequenced was peripheral blood. All receptors come from a woman aged 25 to 39 with primary liver carcinoma and hepatitis B virus infection.

Comments on this clonotype: The missing conserved phenylalanine or tryptophan at the end of this CDR3 makes a read error likely. It is unclear where the CDR3 begins or ends on the DNA, so no DNA is shown, and the CDR3 is as TCRdb lists it. The chain is built from TRBV11-2 and TRBJ1-1; the table's D call TRBD1 went unverified against the DNA. Both ends counted, the CDR3 spans 14 residues. CDR1 is SGHAT, CDR2 FQNNGV, per germline. CDR3 loop: CASSPDRGGTEVFY.

In this sample, this clonotype turned up many times. The V call is TRBV4-2, the J call TRBJ1-3; D remains unclear. V lost 0 bases and J lost 0, with 9 bases in between. The CDR3 covers 16 residues. Looked up from germline, CDR1 is LGHNA and CDR2 is YNFKEQ. This CDR3 is CASSQDATSSGNTIYF. CDR3 DNA: TGTGCCAGCAGCCAAGACGCCACGAGCTCTGGAAACACCATATATTTT.

On this clonotype itself: This may stem from a read error, because a much larger clone lies one nucleotide away. This chain joins TRBV5-5 and TRBJ2-1, with no clear D. The V gene's germline CDR1 is SGHKS and CDR2 YYEKEE (reference sequence). The CDR3 covers 14 residues. Trimming shortened V by 1 base and J by 4 bases, and 9 bases separated the two germline ends. CDR3 nucleotide sequence: TGTGCCAGCAGCTTGTTTCGGCAATACAATGAGCAGTTCTTC. Encoded protein: CASSLFRQYNEQFF. Drawing the rest from reference TRBV5-5 and TRBJ2-1, the complete variable domain is DAGVTQSPTHLIKTRGQQVTLRCSPISGHKSVSWYQQVLGQGPQFIFQYYEKEERGRGNFPDRFSARQFPNYSSELNVNALLLGDSALYLCASSLFRQYNEQFFGPGTRLTVL.

Remarks on this clonotype: Just one base apart from a much larger clone, this may be a read error. The chain employs TRBV29-1 and TRBJ1-4, with D maybe TRBD1 (5 bases). From germline, CDR1 is SQVTM and CDR2 ANQGSEA. Trimming pared 7 bases from V and 4 bases from J, leaving 10 bases between. The CDR3 totals 12 residues. The CDR3 sequence: CSGGRGNEKLFF. Here the CDR3 DNA reads TGCAGCGGGGGACGCGGTAATGAAAAACTGTTTTTT. Together with reference TRBV29-1 and TRBJ1-4, the CDR3 gives the full variable domain: SAVISQKPSRDICQRGTSLTIQCQVDSQVTMMFWYRQQPGQSLTLIATANQGSEATYESGFVIDKFPISRPNLTFSTLTVSNMSPEDSSIYLCSGGRGNEKLFFGSGTQLSVL.

The gene calls are TRBV11-2 and TRBJ2-7, with D tentatively TRBD2 (5 bases). The last part of the DNA fits TRBJ2-5 better; the J call may be wrong. This CDR3 region has 13 residues. Germline V CDR1 and CDR2: SGHAT, FQNNGV. CDR3 sequence reads: CASSFSVGETQYF. Here the CDR3 DNA reads TGTGCCAGCAGCTTTAGCGTCGGAGAGACCCAGTACTTC.

The chain combines TRBV19 with TRBJ2-1, with D tentatively TRBD1 or TRBD2 (5 bases each). Between the trimmed V and J ends, which lost 9 bases and 7 bases, there was a span of 19 bases. CDR1 is LNHDA, CDR2 SQIVND, per germline (reference sequence). CDR3 size: 14 residues. The CDR3: CASSRDVTGNEQFF. The CDR3 DNA sequence: TGTGCCAGCTCCCGGGACGTAACTGGGAATGAGCAGTTCTTC. Variable domain in full (rest from reference TRBV19 and TRBJ2-1): DGGITQSPKYLFRKEGQNVTLSCEQNLNHDAMYWYRQDPGQGLRLIYYSQIVNDFQKGDIAEGYSVSREKKESFPLTVTSAQKNPTAFYLCASSRDVTGNEQFFGPGTRLTVL.

There are a few counts of this clonotype. The CDR3 reads CATQFSQIISSYEQYF. Here the CDR3 DNA reads TGTGCCACCCAGTTTAGCCAAATAATTAGCTCCTACGAGCAGTACTTC. The rearrangement joins TRBV28 to TRBJ2-7, with no clear D. The CDR3 sequence is 16 residues long. CDR1 is MDHEN and CDR2 is SYDVKM in the germline V gene. V gave up 10 bases and J gave up 0 bases, with 22 bases separating them.

This clonotype was counted a single time. The rearrangement uses TRBV5-1 and TRBJ2-1, with a possible D match to TRBD1 (5 bases). Germline CDR1 is SGHRS and CDR2 is YFSETQ. CDR3 length equals 14 residues. V lost 6 bases to trimming and J lost 9 bases, with 19 bases between them. The CDR3 DNA sequence: TGCGCCAGCAACTTAATCCAGGGCAAGGGTGAGCAGTTCTTC. Its translation: CASNLIQGKGEQFF.

This clonotype was detected a few times. V and J are TRBV6-5 and TRBJ2-1, with D perhaps TRBD1 or TRBD2 (7 bases each). Per germline, CDR1 MNHEY and CDR2 SVGAGI. The V gene lost 0 bases and the J gene lost 6 bases, with 15 bases spanning the gap. This CDR3 has 16 amino acids. This chain's CDR3 is CASSYSGRGGGNEQFF. CDR3 DNA: TGTGCCAGCAGTTACTCGGGCAGGGGGGGGGGCAATGAGCAGTTCTTC.

About this clonotype itself: A junction end diverges from the germline sequence, so it may reflect a read error. This rearrangement joins TRBV6-1 to TRBJ2-1; 14 bases are shared with TRBD2. Germline lookup yields CDR1 MNHNS and CDR2 SASEGT. This CDR3 is built from 18 residues. The CDR3 bases are TGTGCCCGCAGTACCAGCCCAGGACTAGCGGGAGGACCGAATGAGCAGTTCTTC. Protein sequence: CARSTSPGLAGGPNEQFF.

A remark on this clonotype: An end of the junction does not agree with germline; a read error may underlie this. The V call is TRBV5-4, the J call TRBJ2-6; D might be TRBD1 or TRBD2, each matching 5 bases. The CDR3 extends over 16 amino acids. Germline values: CDR1 SGHNT, CDR2 YYREEE (reference sequence). CDR3: CASSRDRSSGANALTF. In DNA, the CDR3 is TGTGCCAGCAGTCGGGATCGCAGCTCTGGGGCCAACGCCCTGACTTTC.

This clonotype was seen many times. The rearrangement links TRBV6-2 or TRBV6-3 to TRBJ2-2, with 7 bases identical to TRBD1. J gave up 6 bases and V 2 bases, and 6 bases lay outside the gene matches. Germline V gene data show CDR1 as MNHEY and CDR2 as SVGEGT. The length of the CDR3 is 15 residues. This CDR3 is CASSYAGTVAGELFF. The CDR3 DNA reads TGTGCCAGCAGTTACGCCGGGACAGTGGCCGGGGAGCTGTTTTTT.

Many counts were recorded for this clonotype. V and J are TRBV4-2 and TRBJ1-2; possible D gene TRBD1, 5 bases. Trimming pared 0 bases from V and 7 bases from J, leaving 15 bases between. This CDR3 has 15 residues. Germline V CDR1 and CDR2: LGHNA, YNFKEQ. The CDR3 DNA sequence: TGTGCCAGCAGCCAAGATGCGGGGCGCGGGCGTGGCTACACCTTC. The encoded protein is CASSQDAGRGRGYTF.

V and J are TRBV7-9 and TRBJ2-7; possible D gene TRBD2, 5 bases. This CDR3 region has 13 residues. Germline-derived CDR1 and CDR2 are SEHNR and FQNEAQ (reference sequence). Trimming removed 1 base at V and 7 bases at J, with 11 bases between. The CDR3 nucleotides are TGTGCCAGCAGCTTAGTGGGAGACTGGGAGCAGTACTTC. As protein: CASSLVGDWEQYF.

The V gene is TRBV11-2, the J gene TRBJ1-3; D remains ambiguous. The germline gives CDR1 SGHAT, CDR2 FQNNGV. The CDR3 has 16 amino acids. Between the trimmed V and J ends, which lost 4 bases and 7 bases, there was a span of 20 bases. CDR3 region: CASSSTGVSLGNTIYF. CDR3 DNA sequence: TGTGCCAGCAGCTCCACCGGAGTCAGCCTAGGGAACACCATATATTTT.